This T cell receptor beta chain was retrieved from a study of T cell responses to AZD1222 COVID-19 vaccine (dated by TCRdb to 2020 to 2023). Regarding the study in general: TCR sequencing was performed for about 250 trial participants, of whom some 200 were given two doses of AZD1222 and around 25 were given two doses of MenACWY control vaccine. Trial participants were enrolled into age subgroups of 18-55, 56-69 and 70-plus years, which contained about 160, 30 and 59 TCR-sequenced participants, respectively. Here is what the overall study found, with its caveats: Participants were mostly white British, with more females than males. The authors suggested clonal diversity may have been underestimated. Conclusions about previously exposed vaccinees are limited, since just six AZD1222 recipients were seropositive for SARS-CoV-2 at baseline. Because no day 14 peak-response samples were available, the repertoires could be characterized only after the peak T cell response. The 56-69-year group was small, and its depth increase did not reach significance, likely because of low power. Vaccine-associated CD4 TCRs spanned the whole spike protein, with dominant responses in regions 160-218 and 743-854. Spike-specific TCR breadth and depth rose significantly after two AZD1222 doses compared with day 0 and with MenACWY recipients. Reportedly, almost half of the unique spike-specific TCRs recognized epitopes lying outside the regions that are mutated in the B.1.351 and B.1.1.7 variants.

The CDR1 and CDR2 encoded by the germline V gene (reference sequence) are MNHEY and SMNVEV. Trimming leaves V shorter by 2 bases and J shorter by 6 bases, with the junction holding 7 bases beyond the gene matches. Including cysteine and phenylalanine, the CDR3 has 15 amino acids. The sequence is cut down to CDR3 DNA, 45 bases in frame from base 1. What the time point label conveys for this sample: about 28 days (+/-7) after the second vaccine dose. AZD1222 recipients whose second dose came at about 4 weeks and those whose second dose came at about 12 weeks were combined into one group, since spike-specific TCR depth and breadth did not differ between the two schedules. The vaccinee samples were drawn from two UK trials, COV001 and COV002, one of which was a single-blind randomized controlled phase 2/3 trial testing AZD1222 (ChAdOx1 nCoV-19) in healthy adults. For TCRbeta chain sequencing, PBMC samples were collected from trial participants at day 0 and at day 28 after the second dose.

As for this clone: It has no known antigen specificity. Base qualities are not provided; no much larger clone lies one nucleotide away.

The CDR3 regions of human TCRbeta chains were subjected to immunosequencing. The authors processed their data as follows. TCRs in the repertoires were matched against a reference library of SARS-CoV-2-specific TCRs that had been generated with the MIRA antigen-specificity platform. Breadth meant the fraction of unique TCRs that were SARS-CoV-2-associated, whereas depth meant the fraction of total T cells that were SARS-CoV-2-associated. Each spike-specific TCR was assigned to its reactive spike region and to a CD4 or CD8 class using the MIRA data. Log10-transformed breadth and depth values were compared by one-way ANOVA with Sidak's multiple comparisons tests. In its TCRdb copy, this immuneACCESS table keeps in-frame sequences only and misses some clones. Where compared with another copy, unresolved V genes explain less than half of these, and the others have no known cause. D and trimming come from the DNA, and the V and J calls and clone size come from that table. The sample includes about 100,000 clones, with around nine tenths observed a single time. The ten largest make up around 4.9% of the sample.

The source is an adult who received the AZD1222 COVID-19 vaccine. This specimen consisted of peripheral blood, obtained 28 days after the second AZD1222 dose. This receptor chain uses TRBV27 and TRBJ1-5; TRBD1 matches 7 bases in the middle. CDR3 loop: CASSLAGGGSQPQHF. The nucleotide sequence is TGTGCCAGCAGTTTAGCAGGGGGGGGGAGTCAGCCCCAGCATTTT.